This paragraph covers one T cell receptor (beta chain) sequence. Its antigen is unidentified. These data are taken from a study of blood T cells in healthy people across ages. The study's findings and limits: Roughly linearly, TCR beta diversity per million T cells fell as age increased.

This CDR3 region has 18 residues. The germline CDR1 and CDR2 sequences are SGHRS and YFSETQ. Trimming cost V 4 bases and J 3 bases; bases outside gene matches: 18. The authors ran a second PCR of roughly 6 to 11 cycles using a sample-barcoded 5' primer and a J-beta primer mix. Every sample produced at least 3 million CDR3-containing paired-end reads. From the 5' RACE reads, TCRdb called clonotypes with MiXCR, one entry per CDR3 protein. The profile shows 540,000 or so distinct CDR3 sequences, roughly 29% of them singletons. Individuals who donated were healthy Caucasians from Russia aged about 6 to 90.

Sequencing used blood. This sequence originates from a woman between 70 and 85 years old in good health. V is TRBV5-1 and J is TRBJ1-1; 7 bases line up with TRBD1. The CDR3 spells CASSPALQGRGGHTEAFF. The CDR3 DNA sequence: TGCGCCAGCAGCCCCGCCTTACAGGGGAGAGGGGGGCACACTGAAGCTTTCTTT.